This entry features one TCR beta chain sequence. The antigen remains undetermined. This entry is derived from a study of T cells in Graves' hyperthyroidism and ophthalmopathy. V shed 7 bases and J shed 9 bases, with 13 bases lying between them. CDR3 length: 13 amino acids. General observations from the study: Most clonotypes expanded in thyroid above 0.001 were likewise present in blood.

RNA transcripts were the template for amplifying TCR beta CDR3 regions. The study used the HTBI primer set for a first-round RT-PCR of the TCR CDR3. One entry per CDR3 protein, called by TCRdb with MiXCR from the multiplex PCR reads. The sample contains about 640,000 distinct CDR3 sequences, over 40% of which appear only once. This receptor was taken from an adult man with Graves' disease, either hyperthyroidism or ophthalmopathy (not recorded which). The specimen sequenced was peripheral blood or thyroid tissue (not recorded which). The chain carries TRBV12-3 or TRBV12-4 and TRBJ1-6, with unresolved D. In DNA, the CDR3 is TGTGCCAGCACCCAAATGACGGGTTCACCCCTCCACTTT. Its translation: CASTQMTGSPLHF.